This is a list of T cell receptor beta chains from one sample in a study of blood T cells in healthy people across ages. TCRdb reprocessed the 5' RACE reads via MiXCR and lists one record per CDR3 protein. The sample records around 620,000 distinct CDR3 sequences, 25% to 30% being singletons. Material: blood. The source of these receptors is a woman in her 70s in good health. The CDR3 runs from the conserved cysteine through the conserved F or W. Fields, in order: D gene, J gene, V gene, clone size, CDR3 length, CDR3 protein, CDR3 DNA. The D gene is left open where the match is weak. Clone sizes are given selectively: once, few, many, or a class where the clone is expanded.

TRBD1,TRBJ1-6,TRBV5-1,.,14,CASSHGTVNSPLHF,TGCGCCAGCAGCCACGGGACAGTCAATTCACCCCTCCACTTT
.,TRBJ1-2,TRBV5-5,few,19,CASSLIRPGASTYRLGYTF,TGTGCCAGCAGCTTGATCCGCCCAGGGGCTTCCACCTACCGCCTAGGCTACACCTTC
.,TRBJ1-1,TRBV7-2,many,14,CASSFVARDGEAFF,TGTGCCAGCAGCTTCGTGGCACGGGACGGTGAAGCTTTCTTT
.,TRBJ1-1,TRBV5-1,few,13,CASSLQVGAEAFF,TGCGCCAGCAGCTTGCAAGTGGGCGCTGAAGCTTTCTTT
.,TRBJ1-4,TRBV12-3/TRBV12-4,.,14,CASSREHVNEKLFF,TGTGCCAGCAGTCGGGAACATGTGAATGAAAAACTGTTTTTT
.,TRBJ2-7,TRBV10-2,.,12,CASRATGYEQYF,TGCGCCAGCAGAGCTACAGGATACGAGCAGTACTTC
.,TRBJ2-5,TRBV6-6,few,16,CASRRLRGGSQETQYF,TGTGCCAGCAGGCGTTTGAGGGGGGGGTCCCAAGAGACCCAGTACTTC
.,TRBJ1-2,TRBV7-2,.,16,CASSLAAGEVNYGYTF,TGTGCCAGCAGCTTAGCCGCAGGGGAAGTTAACTATGGCTACACCTTC
.,TRBJ1-2,TRBV20-1,.,14,CSARVGGANYGYTF,TGCAGTGCTAGAGTTGGGGGAGCTAACTATGGCTACACCTTC
TRBD1,TRBJ1-4,TRBV20-1,.,16,CSAQGGSSPTNEKLFF,TGCAGTGCCCAGGGGGGCTCATCCCCAACTAATGAAAAACTGTTTTTT
TRBD1,TRBJ2-7,TRBV18,.,13,CASSPNQGDEQYF,TGTGCCAGCTCACCAAATCAGGGGGATGAGCAGTACTTC
TRBD1,TRBJ2-5,TRBV7-2,.,16,CASSPQMGQAIETQYF,TGTGCCAGCAGCCCCCAAATGGGACAGGCTATAGAGACCCAGTACTTC
.,TRBJ2-4,TRBV2,few,16,CASSVPVLGTKNIQYF,TGTGCCAGCAGTGTCCCTGTGCTAGGGACCAAAAACATTCAGTACTTC
.,TRBJ2-1,TRBV2,.,14,CASKGGISYNEQFF,TGTGCCAGCAAAGGCGGGATCTCCTACAATGAGCAGTTCTTC
.,TRBJ1-4,TRBV2,.,11,CASSPDEKLFF,TGTGCCAGCAGCCCAGATGAAAAACTGTTTTTT
.,TRBJ2-5,TRBV20-1,.,13,CSARASGLETQYF,TGCAGTGCTAGAGCCTCAGGGCTTGAGACCCAGTACTTC
TRBD2,TRBJ2-4,TRBV6-6,few,14,CASSAGGAWNIQYF,TGTGCCAGCAGCGCGGGAGGTGCGTGGAACATTCAGTACTTC
TRBD2,TRBJ2-5,TRBV11-3,.,15,CASSFRSGDQETQYF,TGTGCCAGCAGCTTTAGAAGCGGGGACCAAGAGACCCAGTACTTC
TRBD2,TRBJ2-7,TRBV7-9,few,16,CASSSSDGERGYEQYF,TGTGCCAGCAGCTCCTCGGACGGGGAGCGGGGTTACGAGCAGTACTTC
TRBD2,TRBJ2-3,TRBV6-5,.,15,CASRIIAGRTDTQYF,TGTGCCAGCAGAATCATAGCGGGTCGCACAGATACGCAGTATTTT
.,TRBJ1-6,TRBV20-1,few,14,CGARAGTAGPPLHF,TGCGGTGCTAGAGCCGGGACCGCCGGGCCACCCCTCCACTTT
TRBD2,TRBJ2-5,TRBV11-3,few,15,CASSQGLASPETQYF,TGTGCCAGCAGCCAGGGACTAGCGAGCCCGGAGACCCAGTACTTC
TRBD2,TRBJ2-3,TRBV27,.,15,CASSLLAGGSDTQYF,TGTGCCAGCAGTCTACTAGCGGGGGGATCCGATACGCAGTATTTT
TRBD2,TRBJ2-5,TRBV20-1,.,15,CSARALAGGSETQYF,TGCAGTGCTAGAGCGTTGGCGGGGGGTTCAGAGACCCAGTACTTC
TRBD2,TRBJ2-1,TRBV10-3,.,18,CAISEYTSLAGVFNEQFF,TGTGCCATCAGTGAGTACACTTCACTAGCGGGGGTCTTCAATGAGCAGTTCTTC
.,TRBJ1-4,TRBV4-3,.,16,CASSQDRQGLREKLFF,TGCGCCAGCAGCCAAGATCGGCAGGGACTTAGGGAAAAACTGTTTTTT
.,TRBJ1-2,TRBV29-1,.,14,CSVGAEGGPYGYTF,TGCAGCGTAGGGGCGGAGGGGGGGCCCTATGGCTACACCTTC
.,TRBJ1-3,TRBV4-1,few,13,CASSREPFWTIYF,TGCGCCAGCAGCCGAGAACCGTTTTGGACCATATATTTT
.,TRBJ2-5,TRBV18,.,14,CASSPPSLLETQYF,TGTGCCAGCTCACCCCCTAGCCTATTGGAGACCCAGTACTTC
TRBD1,TRBJ2-1,TRBV29-1,.,15,CSVESDREEPGTQFF,TGCAGCGTTGAAAGCGACAGGGAAGAACCGGGTACCCAGTTCTTC
.,TRBJ2-2,TRBV24-1,.,12,CATGTNTGELFF,TGTGCCACCGGGACGAACACCGGGGAGCTGTTTTTT
.,TRBJ1-1,TRBV6-5,once,15,CASSYENRQNTEAFF,TGTGCCAGCAGTTACGAGAACAGACAGAACACTGAAGCTTTCTTT
.,TRBJ2-1,TRBV29-1,few,11,CSVATSNEQFF,TGCAGCGTTGCCACAAGCAATGAGCAGTTCTTC
.,TRBJ2-7,TRBV4-2,.,16,CASSQELGGGDYEQYF,TGTGCCAGCAGCCAAGAATTGGGGGGCGGTGACTACGAGCAGTACTTC
.,TRBJ2-7,TRBV20-1,few,15,CSAQRPGVRDYEQYF,TGCAGTGCCCAGCGTCCGGGCGTACGAGACTACGAGCAGTACTTC
TRBD1,TRBJ1-2,TRBV5-1,few,14,CACRDQQGAYGYTF,TGCGCCTGCAGGGATCAACAGGGGGCTTATGGCTACACCTTC
.,TRBJ2-7,TRBV4-2,.,16,CASSQDNGRGRNEQYF,TGTGCCAGCAGCCAAGATAACGGCAGGGGTAGGAACGAGCAGTACTTC
.,TRBJ2-2,TRBV28,few,14,CASREEANTGELFF,TGTGCCAGCAGGGAGGAAGCGAACACCGGGGAGCTGTTTTTT
TRBD1,TRBJ1-5,TRBV2,.,14,CASSGQGAHQPQHF,TGTGCCAGCAGTGGACAGGGGGCACATCAGCCCCAGCATTTT
.,TRBJ2-7,TRBV7-2,few,14,CASSPTGETYEQYF,TGTGCCAGCAGCCCTACCGGGGAAACCTACGAGCAGTACTTC
.,TRBJ1-5,TRBV4-1,.,16,CASSQEASRSNQPQHF,TGCGCCAGCAGCCAAGAGGCGAGCAGGAGCAATCAGCCCCAGCATTTT
TRBD1,TRBJ2-7,TRBV18,.,15,CASSPHRGSRNEQYF,TGTGCCAGCTCACCACACAGGGGGTCTAGGAACGAGCAGTACTTC